This T cell receptor (beta chain) appears in the sequencing data of a study of shared clonotypes between healthy human individuals. Findings and limits, study-wide: Sampling covered blood only; tissue repertoires likely differ. Naive CD4 clonotype sharing across several donors was approximately 5%. In general, naive subsets displayed greater estimated richness than memory subsets did.

From germline, CDR1 is SNHLY and CDR2 FYNNEI. The CDR3 is 13 amino acids. The trim removed 6 bases at V and 6 bases at J, leaving 6 bases unmatched. A remark on this clone: Antigen unknown.

Assay used: immunoSEQ multiplex PCR; TCRdb lists only in-frame clones, some missing. The profile shows millions of clones, roughly 94% of them singletons. V and J are TRBV2 and TRBJ2-5, with TRBD1 identical over 8 bases. Sequencing was carried out using naive CD4+ T cells sorted from blood. Subset specified: CD45RA+ positively selected. The clonotype comes from a young man in good health. The DNA of the CDR3 is TGTGCCAGCAGCGGGACAGGTCAAAAGACCCAGTACTTC. Residues: CASSGTGQKTQYF.